A selection of T cell receptor beta chains follows, all from one sample in a study of blood T cell repertoires in COVID-19. Method: immunoSEQ multiplex PCR; TCRdb's copy keeps in-frame clones and lacks some. The sample holds over 150,000 clones; over 80% are singletons and the top ten take about 7%. The sample taken for sequencing was peripheral blood. The source is a woman aged 35 to 49 with COVID-19, enrolled during active disease. CDR3s include the opening cysteine and the closing phenylalanine or tryptophan. The order of the fields is clone size, D gene, J gene, V gene, CDR3 DNA, CDR3 protein. D genes are given only for firm matches. Clone size is stated in some rows and not others, as once, few, many or a class when expanded.

abundance: NA; d_gene: NA; j_gene: TRBJ2-2; v_gene: TRBV7-2; CDR3nt: TGTGCCAGCAGCTTGGACACGCACACCGGGGAGCTGTTTTTT; CDR3aa: CASSLDTHTGELFF
abundance: NA; d_gene: TRBD1; j_gene: TRBJ2-5; v_gene: TRBV5-4; CDR3nt: TGTGCCAGCACCTTGGACAGGGGGCTGACCCAGTACTTC; CDR3aa: CASTLDRGLTQYF
abundance: NA; d_gene: TRBD2; j_gene: TRBJ2-1; v_gene: TRBV7-9; CDR3nt: TGTGCCAGCAGCTTAACGGGCGGGGGGACCTACAATGAGCAGTTCTTC; CDR3aa: CASSLTGGGTYNEQFF
abundance: NA; d_gene: NA; j_gene: TRBJ2-7; v_gene: TRBV7-9; CDR3nt: TGTGCCAGCAGCTTAGAGGTCGGGTCCTACGAGCAGTACTTC; CDR3aa: CASSLEVGSYEQYF
abundance: NA; d_gene: NA; j_gene: TRBJ1-1; v_gene: TRBV9; CDR3nt: TGTGCCAGCAGCGTAGCTCAGGGAAGGGCGACTGAAGCTTTCTTT; CDR3aa: CASSVAQGRATEAFF
abundance: NA; d_gene: TRBD2; j_gene: TRBJ2-1; v_gene: TRBV7-3; CDR3nt: TGTGCCAGCAGCGAACCGGGACTAGACTACAATGAGCAGTTCTTC; CDR3aa: CASSEPGLDYNEQFF
abundance: NA; d_gene: NA; j_gene: TRBJ2-7; v_gene: TRBV18; CDR3nt: TGTGCCAGCTCACCAATGCCCGGGACACCTACCTACGAGCAGTACTTC; CDR3aa: CASSPMPGTPTYEQYF
abundance: few; d_gene: TRBD1; j_gene: TRBJ1-6; v_gene: TRBV5-1; CDR3nt: TGCGCCAGCAGCTCAGTTACAGGGGGGAATTCACCCCTCCACTTT; CDR3aa: CASSSVTGGNSPLHF
abundance: NA; d_gene: TRBD2; j_gene: TRBJ2-3; v_gene: TRBV5-3; CDR3nt: TGTGCCAGAAGCTCTTGGCGGGAGGCTAGGACAGATACGCAGTATTTT; CDR3aa: CARSSWREARTDTQYF
abundance: NA; d_gene: TRBD1; j_gene: TRBJ1-2; v_gene: TRBV7-2; CDR3nt: TGTGCCAGCAGCTCCGAAGCAGGGGGCAACTATGGCTACACCTTC; CDR3aa: CASSSEAGGNYGYTF
abundance: few; d_gene: TRBD1; j_gene: TRBJ2-2; v_gene: TRBV5-8; CDR3nt: TGTGCCAGCAGTTTCGGGACAGCTCTCACCGGGGAGCTGTTTTTT; CDR3aa: CASSFGTALTGELFF
abundance: NA; d_gene: NA; j_gene: TRBJ1-2; v_gene: TRBV28; CDR3nt: TGTGCCAGCAGTCAGCCCGCAGGGAGGGGCTACACCTTC; CDR3aa: CASSQPAGRGYTF
abundance: few; d_gene: TRBD1; j_gene: TRBJ1-2; v_gene: TRBV3-1/TRBV3-2; CDR3nt: TGTGCCAGCAGCCAATTTCGGACAGGGCCAAGCTACACCTTC; CDR3aa: CASSQFRTGPSYTF
abundance: NA; d_gene: NA; j_gene: TRBJ2-1; v_gene: TRBV10-1; CDR3nt: TGCGCCAGCAGTGATACGGGAGGGGGCCATGAGCAGTTCTTC; CDR3aa: CASSDTGGGHEQFF
abundance: NA; d_gene: NA; j_gene: TRBJ1-1; v_gene: TRBV6-5; CDR3nt: TGTGCCAGCACTCCTATGGGAGTGAACACTGAAGCTTTCTTT; CDR3aa: CASTPMGVNTEAFF
abundance: NA; d_gene: NA; j_gene: TRBJ2-1; v_gene: TRBV29-1; CDR3nt: TGCAGCGTGCCAGCGGGCCAGCAGTTCTTC; CDR3aa: CSVPAGQQFF
abundance: NA; d_gene: TRBD2; j_gene: TRBJ2-7; v_gene: TRBV7-2; CDR3nt: TGTGCCAGCAGCTTAGACGCGGGGGGCGGAATTTACGAGCAGTACTTC; CDR3aa: CASSLDAGGGIYEQYF
abundance: NA; d_gene: NA; j_gene: TRBJ2-5; v_gene: TRBV18; CDR3nt: TGTGCCAGCTCACCAAAACAGCAAGAGACCCAGTACTTC; CDR3aa: CASSPKQQETQYF
abundance: NA; d_gene: NA; j_gene: TRBJ2-3; v_gene: TRBV25-1; CDR3nt: TGTGCCAGCAGTGAATCCGACAGATCCACAGATACGCAGTATTTT; CDR3aa: CASSESDRSTDTQYF
abundance: NA; d_gene: NA; j_gene: TRBJ1-3; v_gene: TRBV18; CDR3nt: TGTGCCAGCTCACCAGTTCCGAGCGGCTCTGGAAACACCATATATTTT; CDR3aa: CASSPVPSGSGNTIYF
abundance: few; d_gene: NA; j_gene: TRBJ1-6; v_gene: TRBV29-1; CDR3nt: TGCAGCGCCAGGACAGAGGGTTCACCCCTCCACTTT; CDR3aa: CSARTEGSPLHF
abundance: many; d_gene: TRBD1; j_gene: TRBJ1-1; v_gene: TRBV6-5; CDR3nt: TGTGCCAGCAGTCGACAGGGTCACACTGAAGCTTTCTTT; CDR3aa: CASSRQGHTEAFF
abundance: NA; d_gene: NA; j_gene: TRBJ1-1; v_gene: TRBV6-5; CDR3nt: TGTGCCAGCAGTTACAGCCCCCAAAGGGGAGCTTTCTTT; CDR3aa: CASSYSPQRGAFF
abundance: NA; d_gene: TRBD1; j_gene: TRBJ2-7; v_gene: TRBV28; CDR3nt: TGTGCCACCACAGAACAGGGGTACGAGCAGTACTTC; CDR3aa: CATTEQGYEQYF
abundance: few; d_gene: TRBD1; j_gene: TRBJ1-5; v_gene: TRBV6-1; CDR3nt: TGTGCCAGCAGTGATGGACAGGGGCCCTTTCGTCAGCCCCAGCATTTT; CDR3aa: CASSDGQGPFRQPQHF
abundance: NA; d_gene: TRBD2; j_gene: TRBJ2-7; v_gene: TRBV3-1/TRBV3-2; CDR3nt: TGTGCCAGCAGCCCGAGGACTAGCGGGGGTCGTAACGAGCAGTACTTC; CDR3aa: CASSPRTSGGRNEQYF
abundance: NA; d_gene: TRBD1; j_gene: TRBJ1-2; v_gene: TRBV7-9; CDR3nt: TGTGCCAGCAGCTTACCCCGGACAGGGCTCGCCCATGGCTACACCTTC; CDR3aa: CASSLPRTGLAHGYTF
abundance: NA; d_gene: NA; j_gene: TRBJ1-2; v_gene: TRBV15; CDR3nt: TGTGCCACCAGCAGAGATAGGCTAGAAGGCACCACCTATGGCTACACCTTC; CDR3aa: CATSRDRLEGTTYGYTF
abundance: NA; d_gene: NA; j_gene: TRBJ1-1; v_gene: TRBV5-6; CDR3nt: TGTGCCAGCAGCTTGGTGGTCTCACTGATCGAAGCTTTCTTT; CDR3aa: CASSLVVSLIEAFF
abundance: few; d_gene: NA; j_gene: TRBJ1-1; v_gene: TRBV28; CDR3nt: TGTGCCAGCAGTCCCACAGGCCGGGGGGGCACTGAAGCTTTCTTT; CDR3aa: CASSPTGRGGTEAFF
abundance: NA; d_gene: NA; j_gene: TRBJ1-3; v_gene: TRBV4-1; CDR3nt: TGCGCCAGCAGCCAAGTAAGCCTCTCTGGAAACACCATATATTTT; CDR3aa: CASSQVSLSGNTIYF
abundance: NA; d_gene: TRBD1; j_gene: TRBJ2-6; v_gene: TRBV27; CDR3nt: TGTGCCAGCAGTCCACTACGACAGGGTCTCTCTGGGGCCAACGTCCTGACTTTC; CDR3aa: CASSPLRQGLSGANVLTF
abundance: NA; d_gene: TRBD2; j_gene: TRBJ2-1; v_gene: TRBV29-1; CDR3nt: TGCAGCGTTGAGTGGGTGCAAGGCGGGGGAGTGGCCTACAATGAGCAGTTCTTC; CDR3aa: CSVEWVQGGGVAYNEQFF
abundance: few; d_gene: TRBD1; j_gene: TRBJ2-7; v_gene: TRBV18; CDR3nt: TGTGCCAGCTCACCAATGCCGGGACAGGGGAGCGAGCAGTACTTC; CDR3aa: CASSPMPGQGSEQYF
abundance: once; d_gene: NA; j_gene: TRBJ1-4; v_gene: TRBV5-1; CDR3nt: TGCGCCAGCAGCTTGGCCGGACTTACTAATGAAAAACTGTTTTTT; CDR3aa: CASSLAGLTNEKLFF
abundance: NA; d_gene: NA; j_gene: TRBJ1-6; v_gene: TRBV27; CDR3nt: TGTGCCAGCATGGCCCCCCGATTTGGCTCACCCCTCCACTTT; CDR3aa: CASMAPRFGSPLHF